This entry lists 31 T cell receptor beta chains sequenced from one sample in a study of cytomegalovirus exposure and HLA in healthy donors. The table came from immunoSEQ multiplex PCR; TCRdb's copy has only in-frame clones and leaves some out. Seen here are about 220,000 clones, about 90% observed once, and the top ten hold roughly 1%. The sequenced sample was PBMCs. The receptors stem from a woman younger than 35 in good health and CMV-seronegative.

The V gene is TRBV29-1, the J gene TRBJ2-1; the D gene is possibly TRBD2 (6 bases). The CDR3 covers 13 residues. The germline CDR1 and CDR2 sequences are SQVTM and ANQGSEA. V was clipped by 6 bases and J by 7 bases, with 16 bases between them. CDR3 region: CSVGLALINEQFF. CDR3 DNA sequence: TGCAGCGTGGGACTTGCGTTGATTAATGAGCAGTTCTTC.

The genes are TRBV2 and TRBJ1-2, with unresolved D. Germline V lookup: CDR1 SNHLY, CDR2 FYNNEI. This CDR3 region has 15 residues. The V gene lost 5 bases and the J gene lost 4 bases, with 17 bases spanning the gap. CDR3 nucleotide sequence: TGTGCCAGCAGTCTCAACACCATCGGGTTCTATGGCTACACCTTC. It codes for CASSLNTIGFYGYTF.

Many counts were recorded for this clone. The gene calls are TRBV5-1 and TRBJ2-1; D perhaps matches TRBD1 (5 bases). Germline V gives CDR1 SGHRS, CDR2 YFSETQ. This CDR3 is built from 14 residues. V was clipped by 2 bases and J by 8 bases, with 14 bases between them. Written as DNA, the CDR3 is TGCGCCAGCAGCTTAAACAGGCCGGACCATGAGCAGTTCTTC. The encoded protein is CASSLNRPDHEQFF.

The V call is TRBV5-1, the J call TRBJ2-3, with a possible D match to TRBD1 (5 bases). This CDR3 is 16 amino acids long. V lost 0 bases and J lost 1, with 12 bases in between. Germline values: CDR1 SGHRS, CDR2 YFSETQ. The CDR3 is CASSLGAGRRTDTQYF. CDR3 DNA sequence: TGCGCCAGCAGCTTGGGGGCAGGGCGGCGCACAGATACGCAGTATTTT.

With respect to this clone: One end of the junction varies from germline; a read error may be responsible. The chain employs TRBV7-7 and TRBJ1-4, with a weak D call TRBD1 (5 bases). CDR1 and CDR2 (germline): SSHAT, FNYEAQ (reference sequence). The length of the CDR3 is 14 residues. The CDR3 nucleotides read TGTGCTAGCAGCCCCTTACTCGGGGGTGAAAAACTGTTTTTT. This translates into CASSPLLGGEKLFF. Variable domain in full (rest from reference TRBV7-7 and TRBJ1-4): GAGVSQSPRYKVTKRGQDVTLRCDPISSHATLYWYQQALGQGPEFLTYFNYEAQPDKSGLPSDRFSAERPEGSISTLTIQRTEQRDSAMYRCASSPLLGGEKLFFGSGTQLSVL.

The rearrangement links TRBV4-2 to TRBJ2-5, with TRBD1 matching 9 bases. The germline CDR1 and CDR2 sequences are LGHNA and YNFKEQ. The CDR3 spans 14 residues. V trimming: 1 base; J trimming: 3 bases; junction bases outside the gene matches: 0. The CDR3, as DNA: TGTGCCAGCAGCCAAGGGACAGGGGAAGAGACCCAGTACTTC. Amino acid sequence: CASSQGTGEETQYF.

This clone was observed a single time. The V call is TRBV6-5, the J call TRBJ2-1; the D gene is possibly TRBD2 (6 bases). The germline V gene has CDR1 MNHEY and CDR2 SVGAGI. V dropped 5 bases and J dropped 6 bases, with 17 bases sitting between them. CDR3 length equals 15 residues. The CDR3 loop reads CASSKGGIGLNEQFF. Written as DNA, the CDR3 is TGTGCCAGCAGTAAAGGAGGGATTGGTCTCAATGAGCAGTTCTTC.

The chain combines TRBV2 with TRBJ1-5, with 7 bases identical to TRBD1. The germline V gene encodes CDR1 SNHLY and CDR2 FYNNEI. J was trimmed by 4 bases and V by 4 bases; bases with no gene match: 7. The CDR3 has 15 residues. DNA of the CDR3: TGTGCCAGCAGTGTGTATGGGACAGATAATCAGCCCCAGCATTTT. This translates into CASSVYGTDNQPQHF.

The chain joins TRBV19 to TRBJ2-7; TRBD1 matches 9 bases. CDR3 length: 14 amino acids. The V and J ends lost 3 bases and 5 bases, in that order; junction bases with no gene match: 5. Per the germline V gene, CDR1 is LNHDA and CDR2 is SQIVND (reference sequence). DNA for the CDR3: TGTGCCAGTAGTATTTGGGACAGGGCCCACGAGCAGTACTTC. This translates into CASSIWDRAHEQYF. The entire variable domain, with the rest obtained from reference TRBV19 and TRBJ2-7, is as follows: DGGITQSPKYLFRKEGQNVTLSCEQNLNHDAMYWYRQDPGQGLRLIYYSQIVNDFQKGDIAEGYSVSREKKESFPLTVTSAQKNPTAFYLCASSIWDRAHEQYFGPGTRLTVT.

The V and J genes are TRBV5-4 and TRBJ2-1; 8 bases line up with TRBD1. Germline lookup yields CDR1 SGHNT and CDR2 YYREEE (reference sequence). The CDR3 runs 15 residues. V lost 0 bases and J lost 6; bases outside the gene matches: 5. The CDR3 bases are TGTGCCAGCAGCTTGGGGGCAGGGGGCCCCAATGAGCAGTTCTTC. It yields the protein CASSLGAGGPNEQFF.

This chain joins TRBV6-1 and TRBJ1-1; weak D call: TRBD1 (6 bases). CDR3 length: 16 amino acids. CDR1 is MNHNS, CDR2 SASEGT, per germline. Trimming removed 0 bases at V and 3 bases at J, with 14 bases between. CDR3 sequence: CASSEAWVGGDTEAFF. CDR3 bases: TGTGCCAGCAGTGAAGCTTGGGTAGGGGGTGACACTGAAGCTTTCTTT.

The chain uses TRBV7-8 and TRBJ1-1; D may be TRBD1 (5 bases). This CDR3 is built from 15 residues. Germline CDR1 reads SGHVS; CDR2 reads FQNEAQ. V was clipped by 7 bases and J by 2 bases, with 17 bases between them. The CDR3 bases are TGTGCCAGCAAGGATCCGTTACAGGCTAACACTGAAGCTTTCTTT. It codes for CASKDPLQANTEAFF.

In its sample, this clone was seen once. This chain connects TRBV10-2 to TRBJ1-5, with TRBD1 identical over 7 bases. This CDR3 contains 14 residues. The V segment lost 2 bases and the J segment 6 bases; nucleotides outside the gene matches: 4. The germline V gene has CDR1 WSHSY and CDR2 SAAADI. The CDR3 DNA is TGCGCCAGCAGTGAGGTCAGGGGGGTTCAGCCCCAGCATTTT. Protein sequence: CASSEVRGVQPQHF.

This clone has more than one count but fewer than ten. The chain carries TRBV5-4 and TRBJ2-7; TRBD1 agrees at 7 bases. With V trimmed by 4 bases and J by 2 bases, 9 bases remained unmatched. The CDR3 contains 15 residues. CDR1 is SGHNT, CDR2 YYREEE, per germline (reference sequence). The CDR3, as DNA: TGTGCCAGCAGCCCGCCTGGGACAGCGGCCTACGAGCAGTACTTC. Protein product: CASSPPGTAAYEQYF.

The CDR3 is CASSSNRVPNEKLFF. The CDR3 region has the DNA TGTGCCAGCAGTTCCAACAGGGTCCCTAATGAAAAACTGTTTTTT. The chain recombines TRBV7-6 with TRBJ1-4, with D perhaps matching TRBD1 (6 bases). The length of the CDR3 is 15 residues. V gave up 6 bases and J gave up 3 bases, with 14 bases separating them. Germline V lookup: CDR1 SGHVS, CDR2 FNYEAQ.

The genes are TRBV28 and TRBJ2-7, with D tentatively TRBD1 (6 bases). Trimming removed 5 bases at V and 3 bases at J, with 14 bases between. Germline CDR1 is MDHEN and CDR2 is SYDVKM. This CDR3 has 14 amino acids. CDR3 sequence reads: CASSTPGAFYEQYF. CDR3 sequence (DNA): TGTGCCAGCAGTACACCAGGGGCGTTCTACGAGCAGTACTTC.

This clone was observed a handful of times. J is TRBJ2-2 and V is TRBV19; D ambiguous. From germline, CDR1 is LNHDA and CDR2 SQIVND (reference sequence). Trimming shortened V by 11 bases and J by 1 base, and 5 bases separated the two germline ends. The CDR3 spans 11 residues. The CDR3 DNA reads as TGTGCCTCAGGGAACACCGGGGAGCTGTTTTTT. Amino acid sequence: CASGNTGELFF.

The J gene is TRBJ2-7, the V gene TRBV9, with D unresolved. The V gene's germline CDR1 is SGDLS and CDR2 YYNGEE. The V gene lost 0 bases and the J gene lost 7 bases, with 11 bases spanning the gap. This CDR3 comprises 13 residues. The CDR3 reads CASSVGVGVEQYF. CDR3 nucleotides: TGTGCCAGCAGCGTAGGGGTGGGCGTGGAGCAGTACTTC.

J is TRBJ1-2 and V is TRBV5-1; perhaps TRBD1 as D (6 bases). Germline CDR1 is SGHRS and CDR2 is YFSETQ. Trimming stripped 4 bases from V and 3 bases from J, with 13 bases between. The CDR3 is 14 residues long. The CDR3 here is CASSPGQTYYGYTF. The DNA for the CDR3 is TGCGCCAGCAGCCCAGGACAGACTTACTATGGCTACACCTTC.

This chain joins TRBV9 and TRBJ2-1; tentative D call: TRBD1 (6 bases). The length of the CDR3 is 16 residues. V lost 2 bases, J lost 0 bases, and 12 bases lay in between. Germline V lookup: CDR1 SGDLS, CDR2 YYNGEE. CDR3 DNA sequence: TGTGCCAGCAGCGTCTGGGGGCCAAGCTCCTACAATGAGCAGTTCTTC. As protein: CASSVWGPSSYNEQFF.

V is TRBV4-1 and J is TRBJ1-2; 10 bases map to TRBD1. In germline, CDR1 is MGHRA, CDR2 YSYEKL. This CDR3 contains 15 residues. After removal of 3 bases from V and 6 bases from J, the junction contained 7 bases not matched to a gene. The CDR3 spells CASSQEGQGINGYTF. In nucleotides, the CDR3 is TGCGCCAGCAGCCAGGAGGGACAGGGGATTAATGGCTACACCTTC.

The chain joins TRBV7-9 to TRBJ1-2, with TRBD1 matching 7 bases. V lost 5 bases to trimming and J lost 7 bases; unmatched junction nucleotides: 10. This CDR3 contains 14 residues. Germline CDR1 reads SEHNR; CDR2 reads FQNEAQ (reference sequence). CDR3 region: CASSPKGASGGYTF. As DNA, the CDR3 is TGTGCCAGCAGCCCTAAGGGGGCGAGTGGTGGCTACACCTTC.

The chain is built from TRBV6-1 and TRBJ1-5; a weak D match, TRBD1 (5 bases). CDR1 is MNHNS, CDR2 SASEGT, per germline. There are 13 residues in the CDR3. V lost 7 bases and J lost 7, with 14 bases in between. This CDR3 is CASTEGVHQPQHF. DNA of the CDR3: TGTGCCAGCACCGAAGGGGTGCACCAGCCCCAGCATTTT.

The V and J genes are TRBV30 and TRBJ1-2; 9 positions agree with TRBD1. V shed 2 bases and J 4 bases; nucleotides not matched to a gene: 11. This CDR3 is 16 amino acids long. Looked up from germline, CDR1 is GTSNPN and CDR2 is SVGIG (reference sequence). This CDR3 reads CAWSRSRDRAIYGYTF. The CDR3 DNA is TGTGCCTGGAGTAGATCCCGGGACAGGGCAATCTATGGCTACACCTTC.

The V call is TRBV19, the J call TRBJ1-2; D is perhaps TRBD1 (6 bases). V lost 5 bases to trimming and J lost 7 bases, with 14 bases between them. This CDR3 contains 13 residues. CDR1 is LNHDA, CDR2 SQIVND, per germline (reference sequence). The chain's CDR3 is CASSPSGVAGYTF. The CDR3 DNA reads TGTGCCAGTAGTCCCTCAGGGGTTGCTGGCTACACCTTC.

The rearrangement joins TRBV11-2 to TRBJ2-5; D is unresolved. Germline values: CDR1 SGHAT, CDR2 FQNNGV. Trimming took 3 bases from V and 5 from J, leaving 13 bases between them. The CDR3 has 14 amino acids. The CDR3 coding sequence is TGTGCCAGCAGCTTCATGCCGTTAGAGGAGACCCAGTACTTC. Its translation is CASSFMPLEETQYF.

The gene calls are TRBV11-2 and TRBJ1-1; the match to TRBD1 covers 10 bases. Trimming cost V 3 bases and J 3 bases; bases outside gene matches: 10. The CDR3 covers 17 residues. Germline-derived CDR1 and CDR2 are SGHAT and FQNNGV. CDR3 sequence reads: CASSLIGTGVFDTEAFF. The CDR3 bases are TGTGCCAGCAGCTTGATAGGGACAGGGGTTTTTGACACTGAAGCTTTCTTT.

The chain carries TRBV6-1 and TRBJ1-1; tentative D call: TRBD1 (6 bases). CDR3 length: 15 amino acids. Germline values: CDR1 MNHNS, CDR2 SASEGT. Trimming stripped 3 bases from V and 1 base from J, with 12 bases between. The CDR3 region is CASSDLGQPNTEAFF. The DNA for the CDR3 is TGTGCCAGCAGTGATCTCGGACAGCCGAACACTGAAGCTTTCTTT.

The CDR3 is CASSFQRDSEETQYF. The DNA for the CDR3 is TGTGCCAGCAGTTTTCAGAGAGACAGTGAGGAGACCCAGTACTTC. This rearrangement joins TRBV6-5 to TRBJ2-5, with D possibly TRBD1 on 5 matching bases. Germline V gives CDR1 MNHEY, CDR2 SVGAGI. The V end lost 4 bases, the J end lost 5 bases, and 17 bases lay between the germline ends. This CDR3 has 15 residues.

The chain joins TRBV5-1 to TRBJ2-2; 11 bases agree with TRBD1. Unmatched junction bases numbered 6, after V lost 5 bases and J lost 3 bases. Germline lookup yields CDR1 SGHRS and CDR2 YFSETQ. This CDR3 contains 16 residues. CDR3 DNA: TGCGCCAGCAGTCGGGGGACAGGGGGTGACACCGGGGAGCTGTTTTTT. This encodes CASSRGTGGDTGELFF.

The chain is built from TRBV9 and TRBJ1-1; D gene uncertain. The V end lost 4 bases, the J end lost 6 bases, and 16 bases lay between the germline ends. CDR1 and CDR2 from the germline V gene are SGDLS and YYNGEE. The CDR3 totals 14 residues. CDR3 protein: CASSPRVGDAEAFF. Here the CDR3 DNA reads TGTGCCAGCAGCCCCCGCGTGGGCGACGCTGAAGCTTTCTTT. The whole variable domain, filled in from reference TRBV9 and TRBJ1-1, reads DSGVTQTPKHLITATGQRVTLRCSPRSGDLSVYWYQQSLDQGLQFLIQYYNGEERAKGNILERFSAQQFPDLHSELNLSSLELGDSALYFCASSPRVGDAEAFFGQGTRLTVV.